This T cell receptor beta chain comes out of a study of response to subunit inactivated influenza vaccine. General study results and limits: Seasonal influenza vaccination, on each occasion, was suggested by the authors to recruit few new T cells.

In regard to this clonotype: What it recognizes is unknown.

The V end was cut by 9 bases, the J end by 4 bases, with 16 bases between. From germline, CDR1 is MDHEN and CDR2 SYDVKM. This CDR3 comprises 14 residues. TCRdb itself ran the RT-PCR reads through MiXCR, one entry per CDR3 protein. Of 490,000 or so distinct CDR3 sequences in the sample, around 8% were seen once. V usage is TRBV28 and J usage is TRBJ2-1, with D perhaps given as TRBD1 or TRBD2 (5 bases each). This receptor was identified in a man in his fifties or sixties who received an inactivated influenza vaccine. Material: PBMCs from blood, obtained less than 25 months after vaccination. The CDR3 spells CASGWGGPYNEQFF. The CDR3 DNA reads TGTGCCAGTGGGTGGGGCGGGCCGTACAATGAGCAGTTCTTC.